This is a list of T cell receptor beta chains from one sample in a study of identical twins. TCRdb reanalysed the 5' RACE reads using MiXCR and keeps one entry per CDR3 protein. The profile shows some 500,000 distinct CDR3 sequences, around 20% of them singletons. This sample also appeared in a second study, on T cells expressing NK-cell markers.

Material: CD4+ T cells sorted from blood. The origin of the receptors is a woman in her late teens or twenties in good health. The CDR3 runs from the conserved cysteine through the conserved F or W. Fields, in order: clone size, D gene, V gene, J gene, CDR3 DNA, CDR3 protein. D genes are given only for firm matches. Clone size is given for some rows only: seen once, a few or many times, or a class if the clone is expanded.

>few|NA|TRBV25-1|TRBJ2-2
TGTGCCAGCAGTGAATATTTGGGCACCGGGGAGCTGTTTTTT
CASSEYLGTGELFF
>NA|NA|TRBV29-1|TRBJ2-7
TGCAGCGTTGGATCAGTAAACTACGAGCAGTACTTC
CSVGSVNYEQYF
>NA|TRBD2|TRBV5-1|TRBJ2-3
TGCGCCAGCAGCTTACCTCGGGGGGGCCTCACAGATACGCAGTATTTT
CASSLPRGGLTDTQYF
>NA|TRBD2|TRBV14|TRBJ2-7
TGTGCCAGCAGCCCACTAATCGGACTAGCGGGAGGTTCCTACGAGCAGTACTTC
CASSPLIGLAGGSYEQYF
>NA|NA|TRBV10-1|TRBJ2-3
TGCGCCAGCAGTGACGGGTTTCGCACAGATACGCAGTATTTT
CASSDGFRTDTQYF
>NA|TRBD2|TRBV7-2|TRBJ2-7
TGTGCCAGCAGCTTAAGGAGCGGGAGTTCTTACGAGCAGTACTTC
CASSLRSGSSYEQYF
>NA|NA|TRBV20-1|TRBJ1-5
TGCAGTGCTAGTCGGCACACCTATCAGCCCCAGCATTTT
CSASRHTYQPQHF
>NA|TRBD1|TRBV10-3|TRBJ1-2
TGTGCCATCAGTGAGTCGGGACAGCCCTATGGCTACACCTTC
CAISESGQPYGYTF
>NA|TRBD1|TRBV12-3/TRBV12-4|TRBJ1-2
TGTGCCAGCAGTTCGAGGAGGGGGCTGAACTATGGCTACACCTTC
CASSSRRGLNYGYTF
>few|TRBD1|TRBV5-1|TRBJ2-2
TGCGCCAGCAGCTTGGGGGACAGGGACGGCGGGGAGCTGTTTTTT
CASSLGDRDGGELFF
>few|NA|TRBV20-1|TRBJ1-5
TGCAGTGTTTCCGGGACATACGATCAGCCCCAGCATTTT
CSVSGTYDQPQHF
>NA|NA|TRBV29-1|TRBJ1-2
TGCAGCGTTGCCAGGGGCGAGAACTATGGCTACACCTTC
CSVARGENYGYTF
>many|NA|TRBV12-3/TRBV12-4|TRBJ1-1
TGTGCCAGCAGTTTCCGGGCCGTTCACACTGAAGCTTTCTTT
CASSFRAVHTEAFF
>many|NA|TRBV12-3/TRBV12-4|TRBJ1-5
TGTGCCAGCAGTTTGATAGAGGGACAGCCCCAGCATTTT
CASSLIEGQPQHF
>NA|NA|TRBV9|TRBJ2-1
TGTGCCAGCAGCGTAGAAGGCGGGACCTCATACAATGAGCAGTTCTTC
CASSVEGGTSYNEQFF
>NA|TRBD1|TRBV6-1|TRBJ2-2
TGTGCCAGCAGCGATCCGGGACAGGGGAACACCGGGGAGCTGTTTTTT
CASSDPGQGNTGELFF
>NA|NA|TRBV9|TRBJ2-3
TGTGCCAGCAGCGTAGGGGCACCGCCTAGCACAGATACGCAGTATTTT
CASSVGAPPSTDTQYF
>few|TRBD2|TRBV5-1|TRBJ2-5
TGCGCCAGCAGCTTTCTCAGGACTAGCGAAGAGACCCAGTACTTC
CASSFLRTSEETQYF
>NA|TRBD2|TRBV20-1|TRBJ2-7
TGCAGTGCTAGCCCCTGGACTAGCGGGGAGTACTTC
CSASPWTSGEYF
>NA|NA|TRBV20-1|TRBJ2-3
TGCAGTGCCACAGGCTGGGGGGGGCCGAGCACAGATACGCAGTATTTT
CSATGWGGPSTDTQYF
>NA|NA|TRBV20-1|TRBJ2-7
TGCAGTGCTAGGTCGTACTCCTACGAGCAGTACTTC
CSARSYSYEQYF
>NA|TRBD1|TRBV20-1|TRBJ2-5
TGCAGTGCTAGAGATTCCCGGGACAGTAGAGAGACCCAGTACTTC
CSARDSRDSRETQYF
>NA|NA|TRBV3-1|TRBJ2-1
TGTGCCAGCAGCCAAATGACATTCGGCCAGCGAGGCTCCTACAATGAGCAGTTCTTC
CASSQMTFGQRGSYNEQFF
>NA|NA|TRBV15|TRBJ1-1
TGTGCCACCAGCAGAGGGAAGGGGACTGAAGCTTTCTTT
CATSRGKGTEAFF
>NA|TRBD1|TRBV6-1|TRBJ2-6
TGTGCCAGCAGGAAGACAGGGCAGGCTGGGGCCAACGTCCTGACTTTC
CASRKTGQAGANVLTF
>once|NA|TRBV5-4|TRBJ1-2
TGTGCCAGCAGACCTCAGGGCTTCTATGGCTACACCTTC
CASRPQGFYGYTF
>many|TRBD1|TRBV20-1|TRBJ2-1
TGCAGTCTAGGAGGGGACAGGGTCTCCTACAATGAGCAGTTCTTC
CSLGGDRVSYNEQFF
>NA|TRBD2|TRBV20-1|TRBJ2-3
TGCAGTGCCCCGGGACTAGCGACAGATACGCAGTATTTT
CSAPGLATDTQYF
>NA|NA|TRBV5-1|TRBJ2-5
TGCGCCAGCAGCTCCGACGGGTCCCAAGAGACCCAGTACTTC
CASSSDGSQETQYF
>NA|NA|TRBV2|TRBJ2-1
TGTGCCAGCGGACCTCGGGCCAGGAATGAGCAGTTCTTC
CASGPRARNEQFF
>NA|NA|TRBV5-1|TRBJ2-1
TGCGCCAGCAGCTCCGGACTCAATGAGCAGTTCTTC
CASSSGLNEQFF
>NA|TRBD1|TRBV24-1|TRBJ2-1
TGTGCCACCAGTGATACACTCACAGGGGGCAATGAGCAGTTCTTC
CATSDTLTGGNEQFF
>NA|NA|TRBV20-1|TRBJ2-3
TGCAGTGCACCCACCGGGGGCGGGGGTATGGGAGATACGCAGTATTTT
CSAPTGGGGMGDTQYF
>few|NA|TRBV6-2/TRBV6-3|TRBJ2-1
TGTGCCAGCAGTTACGGGGACCTTTCCTACAATGAGCAGTTCTTC
CASSYGDLSYNEQFF
>few|NA|TRBV5-1|TRBJ2-1
TGCGCCAGCAGCTTCTGGGACACCAGCTCCTACAATGAGCAGTTCTTC
CASSFWDTSSYNEQFF
>few|TRBD1|TRBV20-1|TRBJ1-6
TGCAGTGCTAGACGCGACAGGGACAATTTCAGCTCCTATAATTCACCCCTCCACTTT
CSARRDRDNFSSYNSPLHF
>few|TRBD2|TRBV24-1|TRBJ2-1
TGTGCCACCAGTGAAACTCCGGGACTAGCGGGGAAGAGCTCCTACAATGAGCAGTTCTTC
CATSETPGLAGKSSYNEQFF
>few|TRBD1|TRBV3-1|TRBJ1-6
TGTGCCAGCAGCTCTCGGGACAGGGTAAATTCACCCCTCCACTTT
CASSSRDRVNSPLHF
>many|NA|TRBV6-1|TRBJ2-7
TGTGCCAGCAGCCGTACGGGACGGACCTACGAGCAGTACTTC
CASSRTGRTYEQYF
>few|NA|TRBV12-3/TRBV12-4|TRBJ2-3
TGTGCCAGCAGTTTATATAGCGGCACAGATACGCAGTATTTT
CASSLYSGTDTQYF
>NA|NA|TRBV5-6|TRBJ2-5
TGTGCCAGCAGCTTAGGTATAACCCTAGAGACCCAGTACTTC
CASSLGITLETQYF
>many|NA|TRBV11-2|TRBJ1-1
TGTGCCAGCAGCTCGAACACTGAAGCTTTCTTT
CASSSNTEAFF
>few|NA|TRBV20-1|TRBJ2-3
TGCAGTGCTCTCAATCCCACAGATACGCAGTATTTT
CSALNPTDTQYF
>once|NA|TRBV6-6|TRBJ1-2
TGTGCCACAGGGGCTAACTATGGCTACACCTTC
CATGANYGYTF
>NA|NA|TRBV20-1|TRBJ2-5
TGCAGTGCTAGCTCTGGGGGAAAGACCCAGTACTTC
CSASSGGKTQYF
>few|TRBD1|TRBV7-9|TRBJ2-1
TGTGCCAGCAGCTTCGCAGGGGGCTATGAGCAGTTCTTC
CASSFAGGYEQFF
>few|NA|TRBV20-1|TRBJ2-1
TGCAGTGCACGTTCTGGGGGGTCCTACAATGAGCAGTTCTTC
CSARSGGSYNEQFF
>few|NA|TRBV7-8|TRBJ2-1
TGTGCCAGCAGCTTCAATAAAATGGGGCGCTACAATGAGCAGTTCTTC
CASSFNKMGRYNEQFF
>few|NA|TRBV5-6|TRBJ2-5
TGTGCCAGCAGCGTCGGGACGGTCCAAGAGACCCAGTACTTC
CASSVGTVQETQYF
>many|NA|TRBV24-1|TRBJ2-5
TGTGCCACCAGTGATTCCACTGTGGAGACCCAGTACTTC
CATSDSTVETQYF
>few|TRBD1|TRBV10-2|TRBJ1-5
TGCGCCACCTCCGGACAGGGCAATCAGCCCCAGCATTTT
CATSGQGNQPQHF
>NA|NA|TRBV5-4|TRBJ2-1
TGTGCCAGCAGCCCCACAGGGTTTCATGAGCAGTTCTTC
CASSPTGFHEQFF
>NA|NA|TRBV27|TRBJ2-3
TGTGCCAGCAGTTTGGCGCAGAGAACAGATACGCAGTATTTT
CASSLAQRTDTQYF
>NA|NA|TRBV20-1|TRBJ1-5
TGCAGTGCTACCGCGGGGGGCCAGCCCCAGCATTTT
CSATAGGQPQHF
>NA|TRBD1|TRBV10-3|TRBJ2-7
TGTGCCACCGTAAGGACAGGGTTTTTAGGAATATTCTACGAGCAGTACTTC
CATVRTGFLGIFYEQYF
>NA|NA|TRBV9|TRBJ1-6
TGTGCCAGCAGCGAAACGGGACGTTCTTATTCACCCCTCCACTTT
CASSETGRSYSPLHF
>few|NA|TRBV7-9|TRBJ2-3
TGTGCCAGCAGCCAGGGGTTACTAGCAGGCACAGATACGCAGTATTTT
CASSQGLLAGTDTQYF
>NA|TRBD1|TRBV7-3|TRBJ1-1
TGTGCCAGCAGCCCCGGACAGGGAAAAGCTTTCTTT
CASSPGQGKAFF
>NA|TRBD1|TRBV12-3/TRBV12-4|TRBJ2-5
TGTGCCAGCAGTATCCCGGGACAGGGAGGACAGACCCAGTACTTC
CASSIPGQGGQTQYF
>many|NA|TRBV11-3|TRBJ1-2
TGTGCCAGCAGCTCCCCCCTAAAGGAATCTGGCTACACCTTC
CASSSPLKESGYTF